The 29 T cell receptor beta chains listed next were all sequenced from one sample in a study of OX40 agonist ivuxolimab in advanced cancers. Generated by immunoSEQ multiplex PCR, the TCRdb table keeps only in-frame clones and is missing some. Found here are around 19,000 clones, approximately 70% of them singletons; the top ten hold 20% to 25%. The specimen comprised CD4+ or CD8+ T cells sorted from blood, sampled in a trial of the OX40 agonist ivuxolimab. The source of these receptors is an adult with an advanced solid tumor such as melanoma, head and neck, liver or kidney cancer.

Notes on this clone: One end of the junction is discordant with germline, which a read error may explain. V and J are TRBV29-1 and TRBJ2-7; tentative D call: TRBD2 (7 bases). This CDR3 has 13 residues. Germline CDR1 and CDR2: SQVTM and ANQGSEA. CDR3 DNA sequence: TGCAGCGTCGAAGGGGGGGCCGTCTACGAGCAGTACTTC. Amino acids: CSVEGGAVYEQYF.

The chain uses TRBV7-6 and TRBJ2-1; 12 bases match TRBD2. The junction had 5 bases not matched to a gene; V was cut back by 1 base and J by 10 bases. This CDR3 spans 15 amino acids. CDR1 and CDR2 (germline): SGHVS, FNYEAQ. The CDR3 coding sequence is TGTGCCAGCAGCTTAGGACCAGGACTAGCGGGGGAGCAGTTCTTC. Protein product: CASSLGPGLAGEQFF.

The V gene is TRBV5-6, the J gene TRBJ1-6; tentative D call: TRBD1 (6 bases). CDR3 size: 15 residues. V was trimmed by 2 bases and J by 6 bases, leaving 12 bases between them. Germline V gene data show CDR1 as SGHDT and CDR2 as YYEEEE. CDR3 sequence reads: CASSFAGVGNSPLHF. As DNA, the CDR3 is TGTGCCAGCAGCTTCGCAGGGGTAGGTAATTCACCCCTCCACTTT.

J is TRBJ2-5 and V is TRBV7-2; possible D gene TRBD1, 6 bases. Trimming shortened V by 4 bases and J by 4 bases, and 16 bases separated the two germline ends. The CDR3 loop spans 15 amino acids. Germline V gene lookup returns CDR1 SGHTA and CDR2 FQGNSA. The CDR3 reads CASSSGGRVLETQYF. As DNA, the CDR3 is TGTGCCAGCAGCTCTGGGGGCAGGGTGTTAGAGACCCAGTACTTC.

The chain couples TRBV28 to TRBJ1-3, with D hard to call. Trimming cost V 5 bases and J 0 bases, with 11 bases left between them. Germline V gene sequence: CDR1 MDHEN, CDR2 SYDVKM. The CDR3 totals 15 residues. The CDR3 coding sequence is TGTGCCAGCAGTCCCCTACGGGGCTCTGGAAACACCATATATTTT. Translating gives CASSPLRGSGNTIYF.

The chain recombines TRBV7-2 with TRBJ1-1; 7 nucleotides line up with TRBD1. Trimming at V came to 2 bases and at J to 1 base, leaving 13 bases not matched to a gene. The germline V gene has CDR1 SGHTA and CDR2 FQGNSA. The CDR3 spans 18 residues. The CDR3 reads CASSLPDRASSANTEAFF. CDR3 DNA: TGTGCCAGCAGCTTACCTGACAGGGCGAGTTCTGCGAACACTGAAGCTTTCTTT. Combining the CDR3 with reference TRBV7-2 and TRBJ1-1 gives the whole variable domain GAGVSQSPSNKVTEKGKDVELRCDPISGHTALYWYRQSLGQGLEFLIYFQGNSAPDKSGLPSDRFSAERTGGSVSTLTIQRTQQEDSAVYLCASSLPDRASSANTEAFFGQGTRLTVV.

The V gene is TRBV6-6, the J gene TRBJ2-3; the match to TRBD2 covers 8 bases. J lost 4 bases, V lost 7 bases, and 10 bases had no gene match. The CDR3 covers 15 residues. Germline values: CDR1 MNHNY, CDR2 SVGAGI (reference sequence). The CDR3 sequence is CASTPGGGFADTQYF. The CDR3 nucleotides read TGTGCCAGCACCCCCGGGGGGGGGTTCGCAGATACGCAGTATTTT.

V is TRBV19 and J is TRBJ2-7; perhaps D is TRBD1 or TRBD2 (6 bases each). Germline lookup yields CDR1 LNHDA and CDR2 SQIVND (reference sequence). V was pared by 9 bases and J by 0 bases, with 15 bases between. This CDR3 has 14 amino acids. CDR3 DNA: TGTGCCAGGGGGATGCGGGGACACTCCTACGAGCAGTACTTC. This sequence encodes CARGMRGHSYEQYF.

This sequence joins TRBV4-3 and TRBJ1-1; D call uncertain. The CDR3 sequence is 15 residues long. CDR1 and CDR2 from the germline V gene are LGHNA and YSLEER. V shed 4 bases and J shed 6 bases, with 18 bases lying between them. CDR3 loop: CASSLGDDGVAEAFF. The DNA of the CDR3 is TGCGCCAGCAGCCTCGGTGACGACGGAGTCGCTGAAGCTTTCTTT.

This clone is labeled medium-sized. The sample holds other DNA sequences that translate to the same CDR3. The gene calls are TRBV9 and TRBJ2-7; 9 bases agree with TRBD1. V lost 0 bases and J lost 3; bases outside the gene matches: 4. Germline V gene lookup returns CDR1 SGDLS and CDR2 YYNGEE. The CDR3 loop spans 15 amino acids. CDR3 nucleotides: TGTGCCAGCAGCGTAGCCGGGACAGGGATCTACGAGCAGTACTTC. It specifies CASSVAGTGIYEQYF.

This sequence joins TRBV11-2 and TRBJ2-1; D is uncertain. The CDR3 extends over 11 amino acids. The V and J ends lost 1 base and 7 bases respectively, with 2 bases between them. Germline loops: CDR1 SGHAT, CDR2 FQNNGV. CDR3 protein: CASSLGNEQFF. CDR3 sequence (DNA): TGTGCCAGCAGCTTAGGAAATGAGCAGTTCTTC. Supplemented by reference TRBV11-2 and TRBJ2-1, the full variable domain reads EAGVAQSPRYKIIEKRQSVAFWCNPISGHATLYWYQQILGQGPKLLIQFQNNGVVDDSQLPKDRFSAERLKGVDSTLKIQPAKLEDSAVYLCASSLGNEQFFGPGTRLTVL.

The chain uses TRBV11-2 and TRBJ2-5; TRBD1 aligns across 8 bases. Per the germline V gene, CDR1 is SGHAT and CDR2 is FQNNGV. J was trimmed by 3 bases and V by 3 bases; bases with no gene match: 12. The CDR3 contains 17 residues. The CDR3 region is CASSFFPDRGWEETQYF. In nucleotides, the CDR3 is TGTGCCAGCAGCTTTTTTCCCGACAGGGGTTGGGAAGAGACCCAGTACTTC.

This clone has just a few counts. This chain links TRBV28 with TRBJ2-5, with 13 bases lining up with TRBD2. V gave up 5 bases and J gave up 4 bases; unmatched junction bases: 10. Germline assignment: CDR1 MDHEN and CDR2 SYDVKM. The CDR3 extends over 17 amino acids. In DNA form, the CDR3 reads TGTGCCAGCAGTCAGGGACTAGCGGGACCCCGGGGAGAGACCCAGTACTTC. This gives the protein CASSQGLAGPRGETQYF.

This clone occurred a few times. The chain carries TRBV5-4 and TRBJ1-2; D remains unclear. Germline V CDR1 and CDR2: SGHNT, YYREEE (reference sequence). Deletions cut 1 base from V and 4 bases from J, with 11 bases between. The CDR3 contains 14 residues. Here the CDR3 DNA reads TGTGCCAGCAGCTTGTGGGCTTGGGGCTATGGCTACACCTTC. Protein product: CASSLWAWGYGYTF. Full variable domain (missing parts from reference TRBV5-4 and TRBJ1-2): ETGVTQSPTHLIKTRGQQVTLRCSSQSGHNTVSWYQQALGQGPQFIFQYYREEENGRGNFPPRFSGLQFPNYSSELNVNALELDDSALYLCASSLWAWGYGYTFGSGTRLTVV.

The chain uses TRBV19 and TRBJ2-5; D remains ambiguous. The DNA end lines up better with TRBJ2-7; the J call may be wrong. The CDR3 runs to 15 residues. CDR1 is LNHDA and CDR2 is SQIVND in the germline V gene (reference sequence). The CDR3 loop is CASSSLVGMAYEQYF. CDR3 in DNA: TGTGCCAGTAGCTCTTTAGTAGGAATGGCCTACGAGCAGTACTTC.

This clone qualifies as medium-sized (0.01 to 0.1%). The CDR3 DNA sequence: TGTGCCAGCAGTTTGCAGGGCAGCAATCAGCCCCAGCATTTT. Its protein is CASSLQGSNQPQHF. V and J are TRBV27 and TRBJ1-5, with D maybe TRBD1 (5 bases). CDR1 is MNHEY, CDR2 SMNVEV, per germline (reference sequence). Trimming cost V 3 bases and J 1 base, with 7 bases left between them. The CDR3 extends over 14 amino acids.

V and J are TRBV10-3 and TRBJ1-5; the D gene is possibly TRBD1 (6 bases). CDR3 size: 16 residues. Deletions cut 0 bases from V and 6 bases from J, with 15 bases between. Germline CDR1 ENHRY, CDR2 SYGVKD. CDR3 loop: CAISESRGGAGQPQHF. CDR3 in DNA: TGTGCCATCAGTGAGTCCAGGGGAGGCGCGGGTCAGCCCCAGCATTTT.

CDR3 sequence: CASSRHRGRDDTQYF. Here the CDR3 DNA reads TGTGCCAGCAGTCGACACAGGGGTCGGGATGATACGCAGTATTTT. This rearrangement joins TRBV28 to TRBJ2-3, with 7 bases identical to TRBD1. The CDR3 is made up of 15 amino acids. Germline V gene lookup returns CDR1 MDHEN and CDR2 SYDVKM. The junction had 11 bases not matched to a gene; V was cut back by 5 bases and J by 6 bases.

V and J are TRBV16 and TRBJ2-7, with 7 bases that match TRBD2. J was trimmed by 2 bases and V by 8 bases; bases with no gene match: 9. In germline, CDR1 is KGHSY, CDR2 FQNENV. The CDR3 contains 14 residues. The DNA for the CDR3 is TGTGCCAGCGGACTGAGCGGGGTCACCTACGAGCAGTACTTC. Its translation is CASGLSGVTYEQYF.

The gene calls are TRBV9 and TRBJ2-2; D is tentatively TRBD1 or TRBD2 (6 bases each). Between the trimmed V and J ends, which lost 0 bases and 3 bases, there was a span of 12 bases. CDR3 size: 16 residues. CDR1 is SGDLS, CDR2 YYNGEE, per germline. CDR3 residues: CASSVGGAPDTGELFF. CDR3 nucleotides: TGTGCCAGCAGCGTAGGGGGGGCGCCGGACACCGGGGAGCTGTTTTTT.

This rearrangement joins TRBV5-5 to TRBJ1-2, with D possibly being TRBD1 (5 bases). The V gene's germline CDR1 is SGHKS and CDR2 YYEKEE (reference sequence). This CDR3 region has 17 residues. The V end lost 3 bases, the J end lost 4 bases, and 22 bases lay between the germline ends. CDR3 region: CASSYHVQGIYTYGYTF. In nucleotides, the CDR3 is TGTGCCAGCAGCTACCACGTCCAGGGCATTTACACCTATGGCTACACCTTC.

The chain combines TRBV4-1 with TRBJ1-4; perhaps TRBD1 as D (5 bases). This CDR3 comprises 19 residues. The V end lost 3 bases, the J end lost 0 bases, and 20 bases lay between the germline ends. The V gene's germline CDR1 is MGHRA and CDR2 YSYEKL. The CDR3 protein is CASSHFGADDPATNEKLFF. CDR3 nucleotide sequence: TGCGCCAGCAGCCACTTCGGGGCGGACGATCCCGCAACTAATGAAAAACTGTTTTTT.

The gene calls are TRBV7-2 and TRBJ1-1; the match to TRBD1 covers 7 bases. Germline V lookup: CDR1 SGHTA, CDR2 FQGNSA. The CDR3 has 14 residues. The junction had 4 bases not matched to a gene; V was cut back by 4 bases and J by 2 bases. The chain's CDR3 is CASSSQGGNTEAFF. The CDR3, as DNA: TGTGCCAGCAGCTCCCAGGGGGGAAACACTGAAGCTTTCTTT.

This clone occurred once. The chain links TRBV6-5 to TRBJ2-4; D may match TRBD1 or TRBD2 (5 bases each). The CDR3 contains 14 residues. Germline V gene data show CDR1 as MNHEY and CDR2 as SVGAGI. V was trimmed by 6 bases and J by 3 bases, leaving 12 bases between them. The CDR3 sequence: CASSQVGDKNIQYF. CDR3 in DNA: TGTGCCAGCAGCCAGGTGGGGGACAAAAACATTCAGTACTTC.

The chain is built from TRBV5-1 and TRBJ2-4; a weak D match, TRBD1 (6 bases). Germline CDR1 SGHRS, CDR2 YFSETQ. Trimming left V 6 bases short and J 12 bases short, with 16 bases between. The CDR3 covers 12 residues. This chain's CDR3 is CASTRGWVPQYF. The DNA of the CDR3 is TGCGCCAGCACTAGGGGGTGGGTTCCTCAGTACTTC.

This chain connects TRBV28 to TRBJ2-7; D gene uncertain. TRBJ2-1 explains the end of the DNA better; the J call may be wrong. This CDR3 has 14 amino acids. The germline CDR1 and CDR2 sequences are MDHEN and SYDVKM. The CDR3 bases are TGTGCCAGCACCTCCTCCCTAGTAGGCAATGAGCAGTTCTTC. Residues: CASTSSLVGNEQFF.

The CDR3 here is CASSFGTGAHYGYTF. Written as DNA, the CDR3 is TGTGCCAGCAGCTTCGGGACAGGGGCCCACTATGGCTACACCTTC. The chain employs TRBV5-8 and TRBJ1-2, with 10 nucleotides matching TRBD1. Germline V gene data show CDR1 as SGHTS and CDR2 as YDEGEE. This CDR3 is built from 15 residues. Trimming cost V 2 bases and J 3 bases; bases outside gene matches: 4. The full variable domain, rest sourced from reference TRBV5-8 and TRBJ1-2, is EAGVTQSPTHLIKTRGQQATLRCSPISGHTSVYWYQQALGLGLQFLLWYDEGEERNRGNFPPRFSGRQFPNYSSELNVNALELEDSALYLCASSFGTGAHYGYTFGSGTRLTVV.

This clone was counted a few times. The chain joins TRBV27 to TRBJ2-5, with D maybe TRBD2 (6 bases). The CDR3 runs 14 residues. Trimming removed 7 bases from V and 5 bases from J, with 17 bases in between. Germline-derived CDR1 and CDR2 are MNHEY and SMNVEV (reference sequence). The CDR3 loop reads CASTPQGSGETQYF. The CDR3 DNA sequence: TGTGCCAGCACCCCCCAGGGCAGCGGGGAGACCCAGTACTTC.

V is TRBV4-1 and J is TRBJ1-1; D call uncertain. The V gene's germline CDR1 is MGHRA and CDR2 YSYEKL. Between the trimmed V and J ends, which lost 5 bases and 6 bases, there was a span of 19 bases. The CDR3 has 15 residues. This CDR3 is CASSYGPDLGSEAFF. The DNA for the CDR3 is TGCGCCAGCAGCTACGGACCCGACCTCGGGTCTGAAGCTTTCTTT.